This TCR beta chain was found in a study of CXCR3-negative and CXCR3-positive naive CD8 T cells. In preparing the TRB cDNA libraries, 5' RACE with UMI labels was used. TCRdb reanalyzed the 5' RACE reads, giving one entry per CDR3 protein sequence and no DNA. The sample includes roughly 6,000 distinct CDR3 sequences. Germline loops: CDR1 SGHRS, CDR2 YFSETQ. This CDR3 is 11 amino acids long. The sequenced sample was naive CXCR3- CD8+ T cells from blood. As to subset: CD45RO-CCR7+CD27+CD95- naive CD8+ T cells lacking CXCR3 (TNR3-). This sequence originates from a human donor in good health. Some clones in this sample may be carry-over from other donors' samples. This chain uses TRBV5-1 with TRBJ2-1; TCRdb's D call of TRBD1 is untestable without DNA. The CDR3 region is CASSLSGEQFF.